What follows are 5 T cell receptor beta chains derived from one specimen sequenced in a study of T cells after yellow fever vaccination. TCRdb reprocessed the 5' RACE reads with MiXCR, giving one entry per CDR3 protein. Here the sample spans some 320,000 distinct CDR3 sequences, 4.1% being singletons. The material was PBMCs, obtained 5 days after the yellow fever booster vaccination. The source is a young man who received the YFV17D yellow fever vaccine.

The rearrangement uses TRBV4-1 and TRBJ1-6; the match to TRBD1 covers 9 bases. Germline lookup yields CDR1 MGHRA and CDR2 YSYEKL. The CDR3 extends over 14 amino acids. V lost 8 bases, J lost 8 bases, and 7 bases stayed unmatched. The CDR3 protein is CASGRDRVYSPLHF. The CDR3 DNA reads TGCGCCAGCGGCCGGGACAGGGTATATTCACCCCTCCACTTT.

In its sample, this clonotype was seen many times. The chain combines TRBV6-2 or TRBV6-3 with TRBJ2-7; 7 bases map to TRBD2. The CDR3 spans 11 residues. Germline V gene sequence: CDR1 MNHEY, CDR2 SVGEGT. Losses at the gene ends were 4 bases for V and 7 bases for J; bases not matched to a gene: 1. CDR3 amino acids: CASSLGGEQYV. The CDR3 coding sequence is TGTGCCAGCAGTTTGGGGGGGGAGCAGTACGTC.

This clonotype was seen many times. J is TRBJ2-5 and V is TRBV7-9, with no clear D. Germline V gives CDR1 SEHNR, CDR2 FQNEAQ (reference sequence). This CDR3 has 13 residues. Trimming shortened V by 5 bases and J by 4 bases, and 11 bases separated the two germline ends. In nucleotides, the CDR3 is TGTGCCAGCAGCCCCCCCAATGGAGAGACCCAGTACTTC. Protein sequence: CASSPPNGETQYF.

In its sample, this clonotype was seen a few times. The chain combines TRBV5-1 with TRBJ2-3, with D uncertain. The CDR3 loop spans 13 amino acids. The germline V and J ends were trimmed by 4 bases and 2 bases, with 8 bases remaining between them. The germline V gene has CDR1 SGHRS and CDR2 YFSETQ. The CDR3 region has the DNA TGCGCCAGCAGCGAGGCCCTCACAGATACGCAGTATTTT. Its translation is CASSEALTDTQYF.

In its sample, this clonotype was seen a few times. This chain uses TRBV19 with TRBJ2-5; D might be TRBD1 (6 bases). Germline assignment: CDR1 LNHDA and CDR2 SQIVND (reference sequence). This CDR3 is built from 15 residues. Between the trimmed V and J ends, which lost 3 bases and 4 bases, there was a span of 15 bases. CDR3 in amino acids: CASSIGAGVGETQYF. The CDR3 coding sequence is TGTGCCAGTAGTATCGGTGCAGGGGTTGGAGAGACCCAGTACTTC.